The T cell receptor (beta chain) described here comes from a study of blood T cell repertoires in COVID-19. Clones were sequenced by immunoSEQ multiplex PCR, and TCRdb holds only the in-frame ones, with some missing. This sample has roughly 430,000 clones, with 88% found just once. Adults between about 18 and 89 years of age took part from fewer than 30 US areas. The sequencing input was PBMCs or T cells enriched from blood (not recorded which). This TCR was recovered from a woman aged 40-49 years with acute COVID-19.

The CDR3 nucleotides are TGTGCCTGGAGTGCCGATGGAGGGCCGAACACTGAAGCTTTCTTT. Its translation: CAWSADGGPNTEAFF. The rearrangement uses TRBV30 and TRBJ1-1; D is unresolved. Per the germline V gene, CDR1 is GTSNPN and CDR2 is SVGIG (reference sequence). Trimming cost V 1 base and J 1 base, with 13 bases left between them. The CDR3 has 15 amino acids. Variable domain in full (rest from reference TRBV30 and TRBJ1-1): SQTIHQWPATLVQPVGSPLSLECTVEGTSNPNLYWYRQAAGRGLQLLFYSVGIGQISSEVPQNLSASRPQDRQFILSSKKLLLSDSGFYLCAWSADGGPNTEAFFGQGTRLTVV.